This TCR beta chain was recorded in a study of blood T cell repertoires in COVID-19. Study background: The United States, Italy and Spain supplied acute and convalescent COVID-19 samples. From T cells, B-cell-depleted T cells, or PBMCs came the material, which was cDNA or gDNA.

Study processing details: From reference gene primer amplification, estimates of nucleated cell counts were derived. Method: immunoSEQ multiplex PCR; TCRdb's copy keeps in-frame clones and lacks some. From that table come the V and J calls and clone size; the DNA was used to work out D and trimming. Among about 260,000 clones, approximately 79% were seen once, and the ten largest hold under 5%. Cohort assignment relied on participant-reported clinical history. This TCR was recovered from a man under 40 with acute COVID-19. The sample taken for sequencing was PBMCs or T cells enriched from blood (not recorded which).

The CDR3 region is CASSATGVGASDTQYF. The DNA of the CDR3 is TGTGCCAGCAGCGCGACAGGGGTGGGCGCAAGCGATACGCAGTATTTT. V is TRBV6-4 and J is TRBJ2-3; 8 bases match TRBD1. The germline V gene encodes CDR1 MRHNA and CDR2 SNTAGT. CDR3 length: 16 residues. The V and J ends lost 6 bases and 6 bases, in that order; junction bases with no gene match: 14.